Here is one T cell receptor (beta chain) with its context. Its cognate antigen is unknown. The entry originates in a study of Tregs in tolerant kidney transplant recipients. Study-level findings and limits: The most relevant donor-specific Treg TCRbeta repertoire apparently came from expansion with activated donor B cells.

The germline gives CDR1 SGHTA, CDR2 FQGNSA. V lost 2 bases to trimming and J lost 9 bases, with 14 bases between them. The CDR3 covers 14 residues. Only in-frame clones appear in the TCRdb table, and some are missing; sequencing was by immunoSEQ multiplex PCR. The table has just under 65,000 clones, roughly 98% seen once. CD4+CD25+CD127- Tregs, CD4+CD25- non-Tregs, CD4 and CD8 cells were sorted. This chain joins TRBV7-2 and TRBJ2-4, with D maybe TRBD1 (5 bases). The sequencing used Tregs from blood, collected before the transplant. This receptor was taken from a human donor who received a combined kidney and bone marrow transplant. The CDR3 coding sequence is TGTGCCAGCAGCTTACAGGGCGCGATAAGCATTCAGTACTTC. This sequence encodes CASSLQGAISIQYF. Together with reference TRBV7-2 and TRBJ2-4, the CDR3 gives the full variable domain: GAGVSQSPSNKVTEKGKDVELRCDPISGHTALYWYRQSLGQGLEFLIYFQGNSAPDKSGLPSDRFSAERTGGSVSTLTIQRTQQEDSAVYLCASSLQGAISIQYFGAGTRLSVL.